These 6 T cell receptor beta chains originate from one sample sequenced in a study of cytomegalovirus exposure and HLA in healthy donors. PCR involved 60 Vbeta and 13 Jbeta primers. The data were produced by immunoSEQ multiplex PCR, yet TCRdb's version contains in-frame clones alone and is incomplete. The sample shows 120,000 or so clones, and around 3.6% sits with its ten largest clones. The sample comprised PBMCs. These receptor sequences come from a man between 18 and 35 years old in good health and CMV-seronegative.

This chain joins TRBV16 and TRBJ1-1; TRBD1 agrees at 7 bases. Germline lookup yields CDR1 KGHSY and CDR2 FQNENV. Trimming at V came to 2 bases and at J to 5 bases, leaving 2 bases not matched to a gene. This CDR3 region has 13 residues. The CDR3 region has the DNA TGTGCCAGCAGCCAAGGGACAGTGACTGAAGCTTTCTTT. It is translated as CASSQGTVTEAFF.

This chain uses TRBV5-4 with TRBJ2-3; D is perhaps TRBD1 (6 bases). CDR3 length: 14 residues. The V gene lost 4 bases and the J gene lost 1 base, with 10 bases spanning the gap. Germline lookup yields CDR1 SGHNT and CDR2 YYREEE (reference sequence). CDR3 in amino acids: CASSEDRRTDTQYF. The DNA for the CDR3 is TGTGCCAGCAGCGAGGACAGACGCACAGATACGCAGTATTTT.

This chain connects TRBV27 to TRBJ2-1; possible D gene TRBD1, 6 bases. This CDR3 is 15 amino acids long. V lost 5 bases and J 0 bases, leaving 11 bases between the germline ends. CDR1 MNHEY and CDR2 SMNVEV come from the germline V gene (reference sequence). CDR3 residues: CASSGGQLSYNEQFF. DNA for the CDR3: TGTGCCAGCAGTGGAGGACAGCTCTCCTACAATGAGCAGTTCTTC.

The genes are TRBV6-6 and TRBJ1-3; D is possibly TRBD1 (5 bases). CDR3 size: 14 residues. V shed 2 bases and J shed 4 bases, with 9 bases lying between them. Germline V gene sequence: CDR1 MNHNY, CDR2 SVGAGI (reference sequence). CDR3 amino acids: CASSYGGNGNTIYF. The CDR3 DNA reads TGTGCCAGCAGTTACGGGGGGAACGGAAACACCATATATTTT.

This rearrangement joins TRBV7-8 to TRBJ1-2; tentative D call: TRBD1 (5 bases). CDR3 size: 15 residues. CDR1 SGHVS and CDR2 FQNEAQ come from the germline V gene. V lost 0 bases to trimming and J lost 8 bases, with 16 bases between them. CDR3 nucleotide sequence: TGTGCCAGCAGCTTAGCTGACCAGGGAAGGGTCGGCTACACCTTC. This codes for CASSLADQGRVGYTF.

V is TRBV30 and J is TRBJ1-2; no definite D call. The CDR3 has 13 amino acids. The germline gives CDR1 GTSNPN, CDR2 SVGIG (reference sequence). V was clipped by 3 bases and J by 6 bases, with 14 bases between them. CDR3 nucleotide sequence: TGTGCCTGGAGGCCGCGAGGCAGAGATGGCTACACCTTC. Protein product: CAWRPRGRDGYTF.